This T cell receptor (beta chain) is from a study of radiation and T cells in renal cell carcinoma. With regard to this clone: The antigen remains undetermined. Additional DNA sequences in this sample encode the identical CDR3.

The sample's time point: blood 2 weeks post-SBRT. Treatment indicated: 15 Gy SBRT to primary tumor, nephrectomy 4 weeks later. Radiation-treated patients gave blood at baseline, week 2 and week 4. Trimming pared 0 bases from V and 4 bases from J, leaving 4 bases between. The CDR3 sequence is 12 residues long. Germline CDR1 reads SGHRS; CDR2 reads YFSETQ. Study-wide findings and caveats: Baseline intratumoral clonotype presence is unknown without pretreatment biopsies. Top tumor clonotypes rose in blood 2 weeks post-radiation, then contracted.

Method: immunoSEQ multiplex PCR; TCRdb's copy keeps in-frame clones and lacks some. The sample lists about 130,000 clones, roughly 91% occurring once. This chain joins TRBV5-1 and TRBJ1-2; D is uncertain. This specimen consisted of blood, obtained from a patient whose treatment included radiotherapy and nephrectomy. The sequence was collected from a woman aged 65 to 85 with renal cell carcinoma. The CDR3 spells CASSLAGYGYTF. CDR3 DNA: TGCGCCAGCAGCTTGGCGGGCTATGGCTACACCTTC.